This TCR beta chain appears in the sequencing data of a study of beta chain features in type 1 diabetes. CD45RO/CCR7/CD25/CD127/CD95/CD27 separated CD4+ naive, central memory, regulatory and stem cell-like memory cells by sorting. The study's findings and limits: More deletions and fewer insertions at VDJ junctions were found in patients with type 1 diabetes.

A note on this clone: Its antigen remains unidentified.

What was sequenced were expressed TCRB transcripts, since all of the isolated RNA had been reverse transcribed. Only in-frame clones appear in the TCRdb table, and some are missing; sequencing was by immunoSEQ multiplex PCR. This table holds 300,000 to 450,000 clones, around 20% found once. This receptor was obtained from a woman aged 18-30 years in good health. Sequences were obtained from naive CD4+ T cells from blood.

DNA for the CDR3: TGTGCCAGCAGCCAAGATTCAACGGGACTAGTTGTAGAGACCCAGTACTTC. It yields the protein CASSQDSTGLVVETQYF. The chain recombines TRBV4-2 with TRBJ2-5, with 8 nucleotides matching TRBD2. The CDR3 extends over 17 amino acids. Germline V gene sequence: CDR1 LGHNA, CDR2 YNFKEQ. Trimming at V came to 0 bases and at J to 4 bases, leaving 10 bases not matched to a gene.